These 21 T cell receptor beta chains were sequenced from one sample in a study of blood T cell repertoires in COVID-19. Measured with immunoSEQ multiplex PCR; TCRdb has only the in-frame clones, and not every one. Among a few hundred thousand clones listed, roughly 85% were seen once. The sequenced sample consisted of PBMCs or T cells enriched from blood (not recorded which). Every receptor here comes from a man aged 40-50 years who had recovered from COVID-19.

The chain links TRBV9 to TRBJ1-2; D remains ambiguous. The V gene lost 3 bases and the J gene lost 3 bases, with 6 bases spanning the gap. The CDR3 totals 12 residues. Germline lookup yields CDR1 SGDLS and CDR2 YYNGEE. The CDR3 loop is CASSASHYGYTF. In nucleotides, the CDR3 is TGTGCCAGCAGCGCGAGCCACTATGGCTACACCTTC.

The chain combines TRBV11-2 with TRBJ2-7; 7 bases fit TRBD1. V lost 4 bases to trimming and J lost 2 bases; unmatched junction nucleotides: 8. The CDR3 has 15 amino acids. Germline CDR1 is SGHAT and CDR2 is FQNNGV. The CDR3 reads CASSSGTALTYEQYF. The CDR3 bases are TGTGCCAGCAGCTCCGGGACAGCCTTAACCTACGAGCAGTACTTC.

This chain's CDR3 is CASSPGQGQEWHSPLHF. The CDR3 region has the DNA TGTGCCAGCAGCCCCGGACAGGGGCAGGAATGGCATTCACCCCTCCACTTT. The chain carries TRBV5-5 and TRBJ1-6; 9 bases match TRBD1. There are 17 residues in the CDR3. CDR1 and CDR2 from the germline V gene are SGHKS and YYEKEE (reference sequence). The V and J ends lost 4 bases and 8 bases, in that order; junction bases with no gene match: 13. The full variable domain, in which reference TRBV5-5 and TRBJ1-6 provide the parts outside the CDR3, is DAGVTQSPTHLIKTRGQQVTLRCSPISGHKSVSWYQQVLGQGPQFIFQYYEKEERGRGNFPDRFSARQFPNYSSELNVNALLLGDSALYLCASSPGQGQEWHSPLHFGNGTRLTVT.

This clone was observed once. This sequence joins TRBV7-9 and TRBJ2-7, with TRBD1 matching over 10 bases. The J segment lost 2 bases and the V segment lost 3 bases, leaving 1 base of the junction unmatched. From germline, CDR1 is SEHNR and CDR2 FQNEAQ (reference sequence). The CDR3 totals 14 residues. The CDR3 DNA reads TGTGCCAGCAGCTTGGGACAGGGGACCTACGAGCAGTACTTC. Encoded protein: CASSLGQGTYEQYF. The whole variable domain, remainder taken from reference TRBV7-9 and TRBJ2-7, is DTGVSQNPRHKITKRGQNVTFRCDPISEHNRLYWYRQTLGQGPEFLTYFQNEAQLEKSRLLSDRFSAERPKGSFSTLEIQRTEQGDSAMYLCASSLGQGTYEQYFGPGTRLTVT.

The rearrangement links TRBV4-1 to TRBJ2-1, with TRBD2 as a possible D gene (6 bases). The V end was cut by 4 bases, the J end by 7 bases, with 23 bases between. Germline V CDR1 and CDR2: MGHRA, YSYEKL. This CDR3 has 17 residues. The CDR3 DNA is TGCGCCAGCAGCCCCCACGGCGGGGACGGGAGTAGGAATGAGCAGTTCTTC. Translated: CASSPHGGDGSRNEQFF.

The chain recombines TRBV27 with TRBJ1-1; D might be TRBD1 (5 bases). The CDR3 has 13 residues. Trimming took off 6 bases at V and 1 base at J, with 9 bases between the two ends. CDR1 MNHEY and CDR2 SMNVEV come from the germline V gene (reference sequence). CDR3 DNA: TGTGCCAGCAGCCAGGGTCGGAACACTGAAGCTTTCTTT. Encoded protein: CASSQGRNTEAFF.

This clone was detected only once. V and J are TRBV7-2 and TRBJ2-7; D is unresolved. Germline-derived CDR1 and CDR2 are SGHTA and FQGNSA. This CDR3 has 13 residues. V was clipped by 5 bases and J by 9 bases, with 17 bases between them. CDR3 sequence: CASSPRRDGRQYF. The CDR3 DNA sequence: TGTGCCAGCAGCCCCCGGAGAGACGGTAGGCAGTACTTC.

The gene calls are TRBV5-4 and TRBJ1-5; a possible D gene is TRBD1 (5 bases). CDR1 and CDR2 from the germline V gene are SGHNT and YYREEE (reference sequence). V was shortened by 4 bases and J by 14 bases, with 16 bases between the two germline ends. The CDR3 contains 12 residues. CDR3 in DNA: TGTGCCAGCAGCCAACGTCAGGGTTCCAAGCATTTT. Translating gives CASSQRQGSKHF.

This rearrangement joins TRBV6-5 to TRBJ2-7, with 8 bases identical to TRBD1. Germline assignment: CDR1 MNHEY and CDR2 SVGAGI. The CDR3 is made up of 14 amino acids. V lost 5 bases to trimming and J lost 4 bases; unmatched junction nucleotides: 7. Here the CDR3 reads CASSSRGQTYEQYF. Here the CDR3 DNA reads TGTGCCAGCAGTAGCAGGGGGCAAACTTACGAGCAGTACTTC.

Comment on this clone: The sample has other DNA sequences that encode this CDR3 too. This chain links TRBV30 with TRBJ1-5; D gene unclear. This CDR3 has 13 amino acids. CDR1 is GTSNPN and CDR2 is SVGIG in the germline V gene (reference sequence). V lost 3 bases, J lost 2 bases, and 8 bases lay in between. As DNA, the CDR3 is TGTGCCTGGAGCTCGAGGGGCAATCAGCCCCAGCATTTT. Encoded protein: CAWSSRGNQPQHF.

The chain carries TRBV19 and TRBJ1-1; possibly TRBD1 for D (6 bases). V lost 7 bases and J lost 7, with 16 bases in between. This CDR3 spans 13 amino acids. Germline CDR1 reads LNHDA; CDR2 reads SQIVND (reference sequence). In DNA form, the CDR3 reads TGTGCCAGTACCCTGACAGGTTCGTTTGAAGCTTTCTTT. Amino acid sequence: CASTLTGSFEAFF.

The chain links TRBV7-9 to TRBJ1-4; 7 bases match TRBD1. V lost 5 bases and J lost 7; bases outside the gene matches: 10. The V gene's germline CDR1 is SEHNR and CDR2 FQNEAQ (reference sequence). The CDR3 sequence is 15 residues long. CDR3 amino acids: CASSARTGASEKLFF. The CDR3 DNA reads TGTGCCAGCAGCGCACGCACAGGGGCCAGTGAAAAACTGTTTTTT. Drawing the rest from reference TRBV7-9 and TRBJ1-4, the complete variable domain is DTGVSQNPRHKITKRGQNVTFRCDPISEHNRLYWYRQTLGQGPEFLTYFQNEAQLEKSRLLSDRFSAERPKGSFSTLEIQRTEQGDSAMYLCASSARTGASEKLFFGSGTQLSVL.

The V and J genes are TRBV6-5 and TRBJ1-1, with a tentative D call TRBD1 (5 bases). The germline gives CDR1 MNHEY, CDR2 SVGAGI. Trimming cost V 5 bases and J 4 bases, with 14 bases left between them. This CDR3 spans 14 amino acids. The DNA for the CDR3 is TGTGCCAGCAGTCCACATTCGGGGGGCACTGAAGCTTTCTTT. As protein: CASSPHSGGTEAFF.

The V gene is TRBV29-1, the J gene TRBJ2-1; 9 bases match TRBD2. The CDR3 totals 19 residues. V lost 0 bases, J lost 7 bases, and 19 bases stayed unmatched. Germline CDR1 and CDR2: SQVTM and ANQGSEA. CDR3 amino acids: CSVEDGETSGPPRGNEQFF. The CDR3 nucleotides are TGCAGCGTTGAAGATGGGGAGACTAGCGGCCCTCCTCGTGGGAATGAGCAGTTCTTC.

This sequence joins TRBV5-4 and TRBJ1-4; 7 bases match TRBD1. Germline V CDR1 and CDR2: SGHNT, YYREEE (reference sequence). V lost 3 bases to trimming and J lost 12 bases; unmatched junction nucleotides: 20. The CDR3 is made up of 17 amino acids. Written as DNA, the CDR3 is TGTGCCAGCAGCTCAAAGGGATTGGGGACAGCTCTCGGAGAACTGTTTTTT. Amino acids: CASSSKGLGTALGELFF.

The rearrangement uses TRBV9 and TRBJ1-6, with 7 bases fitting TRBD1. The CDR3 contains 15 residues. Germline CDR1 and CDR2: SGDLS and YYNGEE. V shed 4 bases and J 7 bases; nucleotides not matched to a gene: 8. CDR3: CASSKTTGSNSPLHF. As DNA, the CDR3 is TGTGCCAGCAGCAAGACGACAGGGTCAAATTCACCCCTCCACTTT.

This clone has a single count. The V and J genes are TRBV18 and TRBJ2-7, with 7 nucleotides matching TRBD1. Per germline, CDR1 KGHSH and CDR2 LQKENI. The junction had 8 bases not matched to a gene; V was cut back by 1 base and J by 5 bases. The CDR3 consists of 15 residues. CDR3 nucleotide sequence: TGTGCCAGCTCACCACAGCCGACAGGGATGGACGAGCAGTACTTC. Translating gives CASSPQPTGMDEQYF.

The rearrangement links TRBV2 to TRBJ1-5; D possibly corresponds to TRBD1 (6 bases). This CDR3 comprises 14 residues. The germline V and J ends were trimmed by 5 bases and 4 bases, with 12 bases remaining between them. Germline assignment: CDR1 SNHLY and CDR2 FYNNEI. The DNA for the CDR3 is TGTGCCAGCAGTCGGACAGCCACTAATCAGCCCCAGCATTTT. Translated, it gives CASSRTATNQPQHF.

The V and J genes are TRBV11-3 and TRBJ2-7, with D perhaps TRBD2 (6 bases). Looked up from germline, CDR1 is SGHNT and CDR2 is YENEEA. The CDR3 runs to 14 residues. Trimming shortened V by 2 bases and J by 2 bases, and 10 bases separated the two germline ends. Here the CDR3 DNA reads TGTGCCAGCAGCTTACGGGGGTTGACCTACGAGCAGTACTTC. Protein product: CASSLRGLTYEQYF.

The V gene is TRBV2, the J gene TRBJ1-1, with 8 bases aligning to TRBD1. The CDR3 consists of 13 residues. The junction had 4 bases not matched to a gene; V was cut back by 6 bases and J by 4 bases. Germline V CDR1 and CDR2: SNHLY, FYNNEI. The CDR3 nucleotides read TGTGCCAGCAGGCAGGGGGCGAGCACTGAAGCTTTCTTT. Amino acids: CASRQGASTEAFF.

This clone has only one observation. The genes are TRBV4-1 and TRBJ1-2, with 12 bases aligning to TRBD1. CDR1 and CDR2 from the germline V gene are MGHRA and YSYEKL. This CDR3 has 15 amino acids. V was pared by 4 bases and J by 6 bases, with 6 bases of the junction left unmatched. The CDR3 sequence: CASSRGDRGQDGYTF. The DNA of the CDR3 is TGCGCCAGCAGCCGGGGGGACAGGGGGCAGGATGGCTACACCTTC.